Shown below are 19 T cell receptor beta chains from a single sample sequenced in a study of cytomegalovirus exposure and HLA in healthy donors. Using immunoSEQ multiplex PCR, the repertoire was profiled, and TCRdb retains in-frame clones only, with some absent. The sample holds over 150,000 clones; 75% to 95% are singletons and the top ten take 3% to 3.5%. Sample: PBMCs. Receptor source: a woman aged 18-35 years in good health and CMV-seropositive.

Here the CDR3 DNA reads TGTGCCATCAGCATGGGACAGGGAGGGAATCAGCCCCAGCATTTT. It codes for CAISMGQGGNQPQHF. The V call is TRBV10-3, the J call TRBJ1-5; 9 bases line up with TRBD1. The CDR3 consists of 15 residues. The V gene end was trimmed by 6 bases and the J gene end by 4 bases; junction bases not matched to a gene: 7. CDR1 and CDR2 (germline): ENHRY, SYGVKD.

The chain recombines TRBV4-1 with TRBJ1-6; D is unresolved. This CDR3 contains 18 residues. V lost 0 bases and J 0 bases, leaving 12 bases between the germline ends. Germline V gene data show CDR1 as MGHRA and CDR2 as YSYEKL. The CDR3 bases are TGCGCCAGCAGCCAAGATCTTGAGGGCAGCTCCTATAATTCACCCCTCCACTTT. It specifies CASSQDLEGSSYNSPLHF.

V is TRBV5-6 and J is TRBJ2-5, with 9 positions matching TRBD2. Germline V gene sequence: CDR1 SGHDT, CDR2 YYEEEE. The CDR3 has 17 amino acids. J lost 1 base, V lost 1 base, and 8 bases had no gene match. The CDR3 is CASSLWGTSSFQETQYF. For the CDR3, the DNA is TGTGCCAGCAGCTTGTGGGGGACTAGCAGCTTCCAAGAGACCCAGTACTTC.

V gene TRBV6-5 combines with J gene TRBJ2-7; 13 nucleotides match TRBD2. With 6 bases clipped from V and 6 bases from J, the junction kept 8 bases outside the gene matches. CDR3 length: 15 amino acids. CDR1 is MNHEY and CDR2 is SVGAGI in the germline V gene. The CDR3: CASSKGTSGEVEQYF. DNA of the CDR3: TGTGCCAGCAGCAAGGGGACTAGCGGGGAGGTCGAGCAGTACTTC.

The chain recombines TRBV5-4 with TRBJ2-7, with TRBD2 matching 10 bases. The ends lost 1 base at V and 2 bases at J; junction bases unmatched: 0. The CDR3 has 14 residues. Germline lookup yields CDR1 SGHNT and CDR2 YYREEE (reference sequence). This chain's CDR3 is CASSLSGGAYEQYF. CDR3 bases: TGTGCCAGCAGCTTGAGCGGGGGGGCCTACGAGCAGTACTTC.

The V and J genes are TRBV10-3 and TRBJ2-2, with 7 bases matching TRBD2. The CDR3 has 16 residues. J lost 2 bases, V lost 0 bases, and 3 bases had no gene match. The germline V gene has CDR1 ENHRY and CDR2 SYGVKD. CDR3 protein: CAISESGGGNTGELFF. The CDR3 DNA is TGTGCCATCAGTGAGTCTGGCGGGGGAAACACCGGGGAGCTGTTTTTT.

This chain joins TRBV11-3 and TRBJ2-1, with 7 bases that match TRBD1. The CDR3 extends over 18 amino acids. CDR1 is SGHNT and CDR2 is YENEEA in the germline V gene. Trimming at V came to 5 bases and at J to 6 bases, leaving 19 bases not matched to a gene. This CDR3 is CASSLIARQGKPTNEQFF. The CDR3, as DNA: TGTGCCAGCAGCCTAATTGCTCGACAGGGAAAACCCACCAATGAGCAGTTCTTC.

This chain uses TRBV28 with TRBJ1-3; possible D gene TRBD1, 5 bases. Germline CDR1 MDHEN, CDR2 SYDVKM. V lost 5 bases, J lost 0 bases, and 11 bases lay in between. The CDR3 is 15 residues long. CDR3 loop: CASSVDSRSGNTIYF. The CDR3 region has the DNA TGTGCCAGCAGTGTCGACAGTCGCTCTGGAAACACCATATATTTT.

The V and J genes are TRBV6-1 and TRBJ1-2, with D unresolved. Germline CDR1 reads MNHNS; CDR2 reads SASEGT. The length of the CDR3 is 11 residues. The germline V and J ends were trimmed by 3 bases and 6 bases, with 5 bases remaining between them. CDR3 sequence: CASSDRNGYTF. Here the CDR3 DNA reads TGTGCCAGCAGTGACAGGAATGGCTACACCTTC.

The chain combines TRBV6-1 with TRBJ1-2; D may be TRBD1 (5 bases). Trimming left V 6 bases short and J 1 base short, with 12 bases between. The V gene's germline CDR1 is MNHNS and CDR2 SASEGT. CDR3 length: 14 amino acids. CDR3 sequence: CASRAGLVNYGYTF. The CDR3 DNA follows: TGTGCCAGCAGAGCGGGGCTCGTTAACTATGGCTACACCTTC.

The chain employs TRBV9 and TRBJ2-2; perhaps TRBD1 as D (5 bases). This CDR3 is 16 amino acids long. With 4 bases removed from V and 0 bases from J, the gap between germline ends came to 13 bases. Germline-derived CDR1 and CDR2 are SGDLS and YYNGEE. The CDR3 is CASSTQQAPNTGELFF. Here the CDR3 DNA reads TGTGCCAGCAGCACCCAACAGGCCCCGAACACCGGGGAGCTGTTTTTT.

This chain connects TRBV16 to TRBJ1-4, with D possibly TRBD1 on 5 matching bases. The V end lost 2 bases, the J end lost 7 bases, and 14 bases lay between the germline ends. CDR1 and CDR2 (germline): KGHSY, FQNENV. This CDR3 spans 15 amino acids. The DNA for the CDR3 is TGTGCCAGCAGCCAAGCGGGCGGCGGGGGTGAAAAACTGTTTTTT. It is translated as CASSQAGGGGEKLFF.

The chain joins TRBV2 to TRBJ2-7; weak D call: TRBD2 (5 bases). The germline V gene has CDR1 SNHLY and CDR2 FYNNEI. The CDR3 spans 13 residues. V lost 6 bases and J lost 7, with 16 bases in between. The CDR3 is CASSDLGVREQYF. The CDR3 region has the DNA TGTGCCAGCAGCGACCTCGGGGTGAGGGAGCAGTACTTC. Full variable domain (outside the CDR3, taken from reference TRBV2 and TRBJ2-7): EPEVTQTPSHQVTQMGQEVILRCVPISNHLYFYWYRQILGQKVEFLVSFYNNEISEKSEIFDDQFSVERPDGSNFTLKIRSTKLEDSAMYFCASSDLGVREQYFGPGTRLTVT.

V gene TRBV7-9 combines with J gene TRBJ2-3; perhaps TRBD2 as D (5 bases). Trimming cost V 1 base and J 4 bases, with 9 bases left between them. The CDR3 runs to 14 residues. Looked up from germline, CDR1 is SEHNR and CDR2 is FQNEAQ (reference sequence). Here the CDR3 reads CASSLELVADTQYF. The CDR3 DNA is TGTGCCAGCAGCTTAGAACTAGTCGCAGATACGCAGTATTTT.

CDR3 sequence (DNA): TGTGCCAGCTCACCTCAGGGCTCCGGGGAGCTGTTTTTT. Translation: CASSPQGSGELFF. The V gene is TRBV18, the J gene TRBJ2-2, with a tentative D call TRBD1 (5 bases). Germline V gives CDR1 KGHSH, CDR2 LQKENI. V lost 3 bases and J 6 bases, leaving 8 bases between the germline ends. CDR3 length equals 13 residues.

A few counts support this clone. Other DNA sequences in the sample encode the same CDR3. This chain uses TRBV9 with TRBJ2-5; TRBD2 aligns across 12 bases. CDR3 length: 17 amino acids. CDR1 and CDR2 (germline): SGDLS, YYNGEE. V lost 0 bases to trimming and J lost 2 bases; unmatched junction nucleotides: 5. The CDR3 DNA is TGTGCCAGCAGCGTAGATCCTAGCGGGGGGGTACAAGAGACCCAGTACTTC. Protein product: CASSVDPSGGVQETQYF.

This chain joins TRBV13 and TRBJ2-1, with 12 bases aligning to TRBD2. Germline V gives CDR1 PRHDT, CDR2 FYEKMQ (reference sequence). The CDR3 is 16 amino acids. Trimming removed 1 base from V and 6 bases from J; junction bases left unmatched: 4. The CDR3 here is CASSLALAGGGNEQFF. The CDR3 nucleotides are TGTGCCAGCAGCTTAGCCCTAGCGGGGGGGGGCAATGAGCAGTTCTTC.

The chain couples TRBV19 to TRBJ2-1, with D perhaps matching TRBD2 (5 bases). There are 14 residues in the CDR3. The germline CDR1 and CDR2 sequences are LNHDA and SQIVND (reference sequence). The V gene lost 7 bases and the J gene lost 0 bases, with 10 bases spanning the gap. The CDR3 bases are TGTGCCAGTAATGAGGGAAGCTCCTACAATGAGCAGTTCTTC. Amino acid sequence: CASNEGSSYNEQFF.

This chain links TRBV2 with TRBJ2-3, with 10 bases identical to TRBD1. The germline V gene has CDR1 SNHLY and CDR2 FYNNEI. Losses at the gene ends were 8 bases for V and 10 bases for J; bases not matched to a gene: 9. CDR3 length equals 13 residues. The CDR3 sequence: CASGTGEGNPQYF. CDR3 DNA sequence: TGTGCCAGCGGGACAGGGGAAGGGAATCCGCAGTATTTT. Looking up the rest from reference TRBV2 and TRBJ2-3 gives the full variable domain: EPEVTQTPSHQVTQMGQEVILRCVPISNHLYFYWYRQILGQKVEFLVSFYNNEISEKSEIFDDQFSVERPDGSNFTLKIRSTKLEDSAMYFCASGTGEGNPQYFGPGTRLTVL.